Shown below are 30 T cell receptor beta chains from a single sample sequenced in a study of T cells in Graves' hyperthyroidism and ophthalmopathy. RNA transcripts were the template for amplifying TCR beta CDR3 regions. HTBI primers were the set used in a first-round RT-PCR of the TCR CDR3. TCRdb reanalysed the multiplex PCR reads using MiXCR and keeps one entry per CDR3 protein. The table has 550,000 to 650,000 distinct CDR3 sequences, about 15% seen once. What was sequenced was blood. These receptors all come from a woman between 25 and 40 years old with Graves' hyperthyroidism that later progressed to Graves' ophthalmopathy.

In its sample, this clonotype was seen many times. V gene TRBV3-1 combines with J gene TRBJ2-7, with D maybe TRBD1 (5 bases). Looked up from germline, CDR1 is LGHDT and CDR2 is YNNKEL (reference sequence). Trimming removed 6 bases at V and 5 bases at J, with 17 bases between. The CDR3 is made up of 14 amino acids. The CDR3 region is CASRHTTDDNEQYF. CDR3 nucleotide sequence: TGTGCCAGCAGGCACACGACAGATGATAACGAGCAGTACTTC.

This clonotype was detected only a few times. CDR3 nucleotides: TGCAGTGCTAGACTAGCGGGAGGGTTCCACGAGCAGTACTTC. Translated: CSARLAGGFHEQYF. The J gene is TRBJ2-7, the V gene TRBV20-1, with 12 bases lining up with TRBD2. V was clipped by 2 bases and J by 5 bases; unmatched bases: 4. Germline CDR1 reads DFQATT; CDR2 reads SNEGSKA (reference sequence). There are 14 residues in the CDR3.

This clonotype was seen repeatedly, ten times or more. The chain combines TRBV5-1 with TRBJ2-1; D possibly corresponds to TRBD2 (6 bases). Looked up from germline, CDR1 is SGHRS and CDR2 is YFSETQ. The CDR3 spans 17 residues. The germline V and J ends were trimmed by 4 bases and 0 bases, with 17 bases remaining between them. CDR3 in DNA: TGCGCCAGCAGCCCCACCAACCCGGGAGACTCCTACAATGAGCAGTTCTTC. Amino acids: CASSPTNPGDSYNEQFF.

CDR3 in amino acids: CASTSSKGYTF. CDR3 DNA sequence: TGTGCCAGCACCTCCTCGAAGGGCTACACCTTC. The V and J genes are TRBV6-2 or TRBV6-3 and TRBJ1-2; no clear D gene. The germline CDR1 and CDR2 sequences are MNHEY and SVGEGT. There are 11 residues in the CDR3. V was cut by 7 bases and J by 8 bases, with 11 bases left in between.

The chain recombines TRBV27 with TRBJ1-3; D unresolved. V was clipped by 3 bases and J by 3 bases, with 6 bases between them. This CDR3 contains 13 residues. Germline V gene sequence: CDR1 MNHEY, CDR2 SMNVEV (reference sequence). The CDR3 sequence is CASSLVGGNTIYF. Written as DNA, the CDR3 is TGTGCCAGCAGTTTGGTGGGTGGAAACACCATATATTTT.

Remarks on this clonotype: A read error may explain this, as a much larger clone is one base away. V gene TRBV7-2 combines with J gene TRBJ2-7; D not resolved. The J call could be wrong; TRBJ2-1 is a better fit for the DNA end. The CDR3 contains 15 residues. Germline CDR1 reads SGHTA; CDR2 reads FQGNSA. In DNA, the CDR3 is TGTGCCAGCAGCCCGGCCAAGGTCACCTCCTACGAGCAGTTCTTC. Protein: CASSPAKVTSYEQFF.

The table lists this clonotype with many counts. The V gene is TRBV20-1, the J gene TRBJ2-7, with 8 bases fitting TRBD2. Germline assignment: CDR1 DFQATT and CDR2 SNEGSKA (reference sequence). This CDR3 comprises 14 residues. Germline trimming cut 2 bases from V and 1 base from J; bases unmatched to any gene: 4. The CDR3 region has the DNA TGCAGTGCTAGAATTAGCGGGACATCCTACGAGCAGTACTTC. Its translation is CSARISGTSYEQYF.

The sample holds many counts of this clonotype. V gene TRBV19 combines with J gene TRBJ2-3, with TRBD2 matching 8 bases. Germline-derived CDR1 and CDR2 are LNHDA and SQIVND (reference sequence). The CDR3 totals 15 residues. V shed 2 bases and J 1 base; nucleotides not matched to a gene: 2. CDR3 region: CASSIYGGGTDTQYF. The DNA of the CDR3 is TGTGCCAGTAGTATATACGGGGGGGGCACAGATACGCAGTATTTT.

This clonotype was seen repeatedly, ten times or more. The gene calls are TRBV2 and TRBJ2-1; D gene uncertain. CDR1 is SNHLY and CDR2 is FYNNEI in the germline V gene. There are 13 residues in the CDR3. V was pared by 8 bases and J by 3 bases, with 11 bases between. The CDR3 nucleotides read TGTGCCAGCGAGAGGTGGGACTACAATGAGCAGTTCTTC. Protein product: CASERWDYNEQFF.

This clonotype occurred many times. The chain employs TRBV20-1 and TRBJ2-3; D perhaps matches TRBD1 (5 bases). The CDR3 extends over 16 amino acids. Trimming pared 6 bases from V and 0 bases from J, leaving 19 bases between. Germline V lookup: CDR1 DFQATT, CDR2 SNEGSKA (reference sequence). The CDR3 protein is CSAPRAASPSTDTQYF. CDR3 nucleotides: TGCAGTGCCCCCAGGGCAGCGAGCCCTAGCACAGATACGCAGTATTTT.

The J gene is TRBJ2-2, the V gene TRBV20-1; D might be TRBD1 (5 bases). The germline V and J ends were trimmed by 3 bases and 6 bases, with 17 bases remaining between them. This CDR3 has 15 amino acids. Germline V gives CDR1 DFQATT, CDR2 SNEGSKA (reference sequence). CDR3 protein: CSASRIQGEPGELFF. The DNA of the CDR3 is TGCAGTGCTAGTCGTATCCAGGGCGAACCCGGGGAGCTGTTTTTT.

This clonotype has more than one count but fewer than ten. V is TRBV7-2 and J is TRBJ1-1, with a weak D call TRBD1 (5 bases). Germline CDR1 is SGHTA and CDR2 is FQGNSA. Between the trimmed V and J ends, which lost 5 bases and 7 bases, there was a span of 17 bases. The CDR3 spans 14 residues. This chain's CDR3 is CASSISSRGSEAFF. As DNA, the CDR3 is TGTGCCAGCAGCATAAGCTCACGGGGCAGTGAAGCTTTCTTT.

The sample holds many counts of this clonotype. The chain employs TRBV24-1 and TRBJ2-1; D gene ambiguous. Trimming cost V 0 bases and J 6 bases, with 5 bases left between them. This CDR3 is built from 13 residues. Germline V gene lookup returns CDR1 KGHDR and CDR2 SFDVKD. The CDR3 is CATSDLVPNEQFF. In DNA form, the CDR3 reads TGTGCCACCAGTGATTTGGTCCCCAATGAGCAGTTCTTC.

This clonotype has a count of ten or more. This chain links TRBV6-1 with TRBJ1-1, with 7 nucleotides matching TRBD1. The CDR3 has 14 residues. Per germline, CDR1 MNHNS and CDR2 SASEGT. The V segment lost 5 bases and the J segment 5 bases; nucleotides outside the gene matches: 8. The CDR3 DNA sequence: TGTGCCAGCAGTTCCGACCAGGGGGGGACTGAAGCTTTCTTT. It encodes CASSSDQGGTEAFF.

The chain uses TRBV5-8 and TRBJ2-1; D not certain. Germline V CDR1 and CDR2: SGHTS, YDEGEE. V lost 9 bases to trimming and J lost 0 bases, with 19 bases between them. The CDR3 loop spans 16 amino acids. The CDR3 protein is CAIRTEGGSSYNEQFF. CDR3 nucleotides: TGTGCCATCCGTACGGAAGGCGGTAGCTCCTACAATGAGCAGTTCTTC.

This clonotype occurred many times. This chain links TRBV30 with TRBJ1-2, with D unresolved. V lost 0 bases, J lost 2 bases, and 7 bases lay in between. Looked up from germline, CDR1 is GTSNPN and CDR2 is SVGIG (reference sequence). The CDR3 is 13 residues long. The CDR3 loop is CAWSVMPNYGYTF. In nucleotides, the CDR3 is TGTGCCTGGAGTGTAATGCCGAACTATGGCTACACCTTC. The whole variable domain, remainder taken from reference TRBV30 and TRBJ1-2, is SQTIHQWPATLVQPVGSPLSLECTVEGTSNPNLYWYRQAAGRGLQLLFYSVGIGQISSEVPQNLSASRPQDRQFILSSKKLLLSDSGFYLCAWSVMPNYGYTFGSGTRLTVV.

V and J are TRBV6-1 and TRBJ2-1, with 7 bases identical to TRBD2. The CDR3 is 16 amino acids. After removal of 6 bases from V and 4 bases from J, the junction contained 12 bases not matched to a gene. Germline V gene sequence: CDR1 MNHNS, CDR2 SASEGT. CDR3 nucleotides: TGTGCCAGCAGGGACCAGGGAGCGGGAAGTTACAATGAGCAGTTCTTC. Its translation is CASRDQGAGSYNEQFF.

This clonotype has at least ten counts. The chain is built from TRBV7-6 and TRBJ1-1, with D possibly TRBD1 on 5 matching bases. The ends were cut back, 5 bases at V and 6 bases at J, with 19 bases in the middle. CDR1 and CDR2 from the germline V gene are SGHVS and FNYEAQ. The CDR3 loop spans 15 amino acids. The CDR3 region has the DNA TGTGCCAGCAGCAGGATGGGCCCAATAGGGGCTGAAGCTTTCTTT. Protein: CASSRMGPIGAEAFF.

This clonotype has more than one count but fewer than ten. The chain links TRBV6-2 or TRBV6-3 to TRBJ1-1, with D possibly matching TRBD1 (5 bases). CDR1 is MNHEY, CDR2 SVGEGT, per germline. The ends were cut back, 0 bases at V and 4 bases at J, with 18 bases in the middle. The CDR3 is 17 residues long. The CDR3 loop reads CASSYSFDSTSLTEAFF. DNA for the CDR3: TGTGCCAGCAGTTACTCGTTCGACAGCACCTCTCTCACTGAAGCTTTCTTT.

This clonotype occurred many times. The chain combines TRBV20-1 with TRBJ1-2, with TRBD1 identical over 7 bases. Trimming at V came to 1 base and at J to 3 bases, leaving 5 bases not matched to a gene. CDR1 is DFQATT and CDR2 is SNEGSKA in the germline V gene (reference sequence). The CDR3 is made up of 14 amino acids. The CDR3 sequence: CSARGQGKDYGYTF. The CDR3 nucleotides read TGCAGTGCTAGAGGACAGGGAAAGGACTATGGCTACACCTTC.

The table lists this clonotype with a few counts. The chain has TRBV30 and TRBJ1-4; no reliable D call. Germline-derived CDR1 and CDR2 are GTSNPN and SVGIG (reference sequence). V was trimmed by 1 base and J by 3 bases, leaving 9 bases between them. This CDR3 has 14 amino acids. CDR3: CAWSGGQPNEKLFF. Written as DNA, the CDR3 is TGTGCCTGGAGTGGGGGTCAGCCTAATGAAAAACTGTTTTTT.

There are a few counts of this clonotype. The V gene is TRBV20-1, the J gene TRBJ2-7, with D perhaps matching TRBD1 (5 bases). Per the germline V gene, CDR1 is DFQATT and CDR2 is SNEGSKA (reference sequence). V dropped 5 bases and J dropped 2 bases, with 19 bases sitting between them. The CDR3 is made up of 15 amino acids. The CDR3 nucleotides are TGCAGTGCTCCAGGCGCGCAGGGATCTACCTACGAGCAGTACTTC. Its protein product is CSAPGAQGSTYEQYF.

V usage is TRBV28 and J usage is TRBJ2-7; D remains ambiguous. The CDR3 spans 13 residues. Trimming left V 8 bases short and J 0 bases short, with 11 bases between. CDR1 and CDR2 from the germline V gene are MDHEN and SYDVKM. CDR3 in amino acids: CASCETPSYEQYF. CDR3 DNA sequence: TGTGCCAGCTGTGAGACACCCTCCTACGAGCAGTACTTC.

The rearrangement links TRBV6-2 or TRBV6-3 to TRBJ2-7; D may be TRBD2 (8 bases). The CDR3 is 15 residues long. V shed 10 bases and J shed 3 bases, with 22 bases lying between them. Per the germline V gene, CDR1 is MNHEY and CDR2 is SVGEGT. The CDR3 loop reads CAITNREGAYYEQYF. DNA of the CDR3: TGTGCCATCACCAACCGGGAGGGGGCCTACTACGAGCAGTACTTC.

This clonotype has ten or more counts. The rearrangement joins TRBV20-1 to TRBJ1-1, with D unclear. This CDR3 region has 16 residues. V was trimmed by 5 bases and J by 1 base, leaving 20 bases between them. CDR1 and CDR2 from the germline V gene are DFQATT and SNEGSKA (reference sequence). CDR3 protein: CSAPSYAGSKNTEAFF. The CDR3 nucleotides read TGCAGTGCTCCCTCCTACGCAGGAAGCAAGAACACTGAAGCTTTCTTT.

This clonotype has a handful of counts. V gene TRBV5-1 combines with J gene TRBJ2-6; 8 bases map to TRBD1. Per the germline V gene, CDR1 is SGHRS and CDR2 is YFSETQ. CDR3 size: 19 residues. Losses at the gene ends were 4 bases for V and 2 bases for J; bases not matched to a gene: 14. CDR3 loop: CASSRGMAGGWTGANVLTF. The DNA for the CDR3 is TGCGCCAGCAGCCGAGGGATGGCAGGGGGCTGGACTGGGGCCAACGTCCTGACTTTC.

CDR3 nucleotides: TGTGCCAGCAGCTTGGGGGACAGGGAAAACTATGGCTACACCTTC. This gives the protein CASSLGDRENYGYTF. The chain has TRBV5-4 and TRBJ1-2, with 9 bases lining up with TRBD1. V dropped 0 bases and J dropped 2; count of bases not matched to a gene: 2. The CDR3 loop spans 15 amino acids. Germline lookup yields CDR1 SGHNT and CDR2 YYREEE (reference sequence).

This clonotype was seen ten or more times. This rearrangement joins TRBV12-3 or TRBV12-4 to TRBJ2-7, with D possibly matching TRBD1 (6 bases). Trimming removed 7 bases from V and 3 bases from J, with 10 bases in between. The CDR3 spans 12 residues. The CDR3 reads CASTPDSYEQYF. As DNA, the CDR3 is TGTGCCAGCACTCCGGACAGCTACGAGCAGTACTTC.

This clonotype was recorded at least ten times. The chain has TRBV28 and TRBJ2-7; D uncertain. The germline CDR1 and CDR2 sequences are MDHEN and SYDVKM. Trimming took 7 bases from V and 6 from J, leaving 13 bases between them. The CDR3 has 12 amino acids. This chain's CDR3 is CASKSALSEQYF. CDR3 in DNA: TGTGCCAGCAAAAGCGCCCTCTCCGAGCAGTACTTC.

This clonotype came up a few times. The V call is TRBV18, the J call TRBJ1-2, with TRBD1 matching 8 bases. Germline CDR1 and CDR2: KGHSH and LQKENI. The CDR3 totals 15 residues. Trimming removed 6 bases from V and 2 bases from J; junction bases left unmatched: 8. The CDR3 nucleotides read TGTGCCAGCTCGTTTGGACAGGGAGGGAACTATGGCTACACCTTC. It is translated as CASSFGQGGNYGYTF. Drawing the rest from reference TRBV18 and TRBJ1-2, the complete variable domain is NAGVMQNPRHLVRRRGQEARLRCSPMKGHSHVYWYRQLPEEGLKFMVYLQKENIIDESGMPKERFSAEFPKEGPSILRIQQVVRGDSAAYFCASSFGQGGNYGYTFGSGTRLTVV.